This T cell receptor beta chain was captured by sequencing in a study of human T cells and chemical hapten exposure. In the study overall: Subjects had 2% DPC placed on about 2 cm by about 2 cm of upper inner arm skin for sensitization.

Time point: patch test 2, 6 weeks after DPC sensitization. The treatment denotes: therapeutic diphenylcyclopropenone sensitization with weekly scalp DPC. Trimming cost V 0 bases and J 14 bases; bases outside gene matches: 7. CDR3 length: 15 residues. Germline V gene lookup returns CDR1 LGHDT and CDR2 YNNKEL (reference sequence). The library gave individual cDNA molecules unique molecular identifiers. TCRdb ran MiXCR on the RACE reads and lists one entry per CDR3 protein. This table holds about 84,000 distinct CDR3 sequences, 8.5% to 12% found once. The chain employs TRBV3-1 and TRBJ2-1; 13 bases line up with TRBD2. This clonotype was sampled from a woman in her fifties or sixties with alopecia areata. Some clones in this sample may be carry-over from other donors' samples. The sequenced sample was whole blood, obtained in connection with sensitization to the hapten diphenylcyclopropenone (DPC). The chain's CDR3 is CASSQDRTSGRVKFF. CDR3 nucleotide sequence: TGTGCCAGCAGCCAAGATCGGACTAGCGGGAGAGTGAAGTTCTTC.